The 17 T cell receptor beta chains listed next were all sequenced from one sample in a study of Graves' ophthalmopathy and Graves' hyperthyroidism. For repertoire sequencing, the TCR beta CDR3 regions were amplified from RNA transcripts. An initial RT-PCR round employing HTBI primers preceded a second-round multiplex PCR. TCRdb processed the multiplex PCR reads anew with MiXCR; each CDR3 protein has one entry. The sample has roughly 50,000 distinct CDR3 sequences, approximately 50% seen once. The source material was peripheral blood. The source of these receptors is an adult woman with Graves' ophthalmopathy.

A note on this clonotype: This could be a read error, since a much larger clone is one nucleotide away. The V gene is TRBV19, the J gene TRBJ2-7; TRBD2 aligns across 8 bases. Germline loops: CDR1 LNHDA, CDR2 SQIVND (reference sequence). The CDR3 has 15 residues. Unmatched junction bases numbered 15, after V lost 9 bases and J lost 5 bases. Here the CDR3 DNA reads TGTGCCAGCTCCAGACTAGCGAGATTGTCTGACGAGCAGTACTTC. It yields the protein CASSRLARLSDEQYF.

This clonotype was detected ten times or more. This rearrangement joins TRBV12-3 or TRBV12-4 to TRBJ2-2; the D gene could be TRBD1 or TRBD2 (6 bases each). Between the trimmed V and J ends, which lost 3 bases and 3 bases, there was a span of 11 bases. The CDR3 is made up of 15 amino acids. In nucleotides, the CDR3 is TGTGCCAGCAGTTTGGGGGGCTCGTACACCGGGGAGCTGTTTTTT. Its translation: CASSLGGSYTGELFF.

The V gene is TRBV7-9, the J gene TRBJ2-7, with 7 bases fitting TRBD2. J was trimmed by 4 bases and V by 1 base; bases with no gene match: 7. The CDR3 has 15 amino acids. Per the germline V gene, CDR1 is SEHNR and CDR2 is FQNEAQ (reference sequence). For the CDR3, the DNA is TGTGCCAGCAGCTTAGTTCGGACTAGGCTTTACGAGCAGTACTTC. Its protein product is CASSLVRTRLYEQYF.

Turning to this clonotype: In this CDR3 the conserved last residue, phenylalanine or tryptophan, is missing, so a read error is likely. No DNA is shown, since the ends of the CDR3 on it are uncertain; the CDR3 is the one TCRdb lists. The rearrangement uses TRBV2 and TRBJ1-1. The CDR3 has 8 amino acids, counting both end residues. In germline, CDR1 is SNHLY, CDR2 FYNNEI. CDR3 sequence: CASSEASP.

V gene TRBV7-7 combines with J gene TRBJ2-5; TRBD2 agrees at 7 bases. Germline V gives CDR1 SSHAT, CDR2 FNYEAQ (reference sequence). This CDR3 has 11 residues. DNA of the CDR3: TGTGCTAGCGGGCCACGGGAGACCCAGTACTTC. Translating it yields CASGPRETQYF. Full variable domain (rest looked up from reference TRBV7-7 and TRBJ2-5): GAGVSQSPRYKVTKRGQDVTLRCDPISSHATLYWYQQALGQGPEFLTYFNYEAQPDKSGLPSDRFSAERPEGSISTLTIQRTEQRDSAMYRCASGPRETQYFGPGTRLLVL.

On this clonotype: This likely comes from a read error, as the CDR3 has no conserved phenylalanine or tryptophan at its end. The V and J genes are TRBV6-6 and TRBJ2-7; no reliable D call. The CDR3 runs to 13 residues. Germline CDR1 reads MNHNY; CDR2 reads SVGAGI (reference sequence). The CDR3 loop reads CAGRSTTSYEQYL. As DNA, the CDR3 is TGTGCCGGCAGATCAACGACCTCCTACGAGCAGTACCTC.

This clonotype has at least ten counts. In DNA, the CDR3 is TGTGCCAGCGCCGACAGGGGGAGCTACGAGCAGTACTTC. Protein product: CASADRGSYEQYF. This sequence joins TRBV19 and TRBJ2-7; 9 nucleotides line up with TRBD1. This CDR3 is built from 13 residues. From germline, CDR1 is LNHDA and CDR2 SQIVND (reference sequence). V shed 9 bases and J 3 bases; nucleotides not matched to a gene: 6.

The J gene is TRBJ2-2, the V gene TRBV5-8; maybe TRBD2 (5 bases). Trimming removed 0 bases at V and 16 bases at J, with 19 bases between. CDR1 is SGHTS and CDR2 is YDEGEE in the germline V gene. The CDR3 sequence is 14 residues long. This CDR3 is CASSLVLLTGKPFF. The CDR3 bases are TGTGCCAGCAGCTTGGTCCTTCTCACCGGGAAGCCGTTTTTT.

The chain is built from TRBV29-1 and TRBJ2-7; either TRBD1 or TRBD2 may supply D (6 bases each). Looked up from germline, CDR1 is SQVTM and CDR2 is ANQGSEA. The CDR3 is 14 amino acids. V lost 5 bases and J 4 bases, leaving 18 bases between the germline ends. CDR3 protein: CSVYGGQAGYEQYF. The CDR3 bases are TGCAGCGTTTATGGGGGGCAGGCCGGGTACGAGCAGTACTTC.

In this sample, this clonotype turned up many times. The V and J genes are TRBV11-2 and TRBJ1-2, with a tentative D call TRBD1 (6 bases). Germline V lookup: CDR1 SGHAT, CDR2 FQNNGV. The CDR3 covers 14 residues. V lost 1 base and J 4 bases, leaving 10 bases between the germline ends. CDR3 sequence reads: CASSLAGTIYGYTF. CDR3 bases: TGTGCCAGCAGCTTAGCTGGGACAATCTATGGCTACACCTTC.

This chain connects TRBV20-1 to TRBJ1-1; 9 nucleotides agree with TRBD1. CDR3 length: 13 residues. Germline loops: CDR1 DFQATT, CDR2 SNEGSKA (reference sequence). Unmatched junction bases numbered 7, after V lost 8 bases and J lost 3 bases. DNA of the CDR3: TGCAGTCCCAAACAGGGGGCCGACACTGAAGCTTTCTTT. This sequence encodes CSPKQGADTEAFF.

In DNA, the CDR3 is TGTGCCAGCAGCTTAGGTGGTGGGCCCGGGGAGCTGTTTTTT. Protein product: CASSLGGGPGELFF. The rearrangement uses TRBV7-2 and TRBJ2-2; D not resolved. Germline V gene data show CDR1 as SGHTA and CDR2 as FQGNSA. V was clipped by 1 base and J by 6 bases, with 9 bases between them. The CDR3 length is 14 residues.

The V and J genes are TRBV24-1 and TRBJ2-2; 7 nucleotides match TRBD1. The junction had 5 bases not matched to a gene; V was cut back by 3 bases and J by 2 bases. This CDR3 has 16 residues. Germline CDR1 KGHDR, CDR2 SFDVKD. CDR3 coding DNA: TGTGCCACCAGTGATCCGACAGGGAGAAACACCGGGGAGCTGTTTTTT. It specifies CATSDPTGRNTGELFF.

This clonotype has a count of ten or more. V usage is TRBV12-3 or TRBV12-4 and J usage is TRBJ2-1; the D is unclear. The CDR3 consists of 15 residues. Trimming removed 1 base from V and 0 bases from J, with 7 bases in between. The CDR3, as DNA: TGTGCCAGCAGTTTAGACAGCGCCTCCTACAATGAGCAGTTCTTC. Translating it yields CASSLDSASYNEQFF.

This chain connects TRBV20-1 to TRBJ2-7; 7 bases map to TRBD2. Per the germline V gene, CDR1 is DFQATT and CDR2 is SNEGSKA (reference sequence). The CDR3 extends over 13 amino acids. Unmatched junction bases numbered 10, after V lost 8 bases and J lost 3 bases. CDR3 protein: CSPRGGLGYEQYF. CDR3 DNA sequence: TGCAGTCCAAGGGGAGGGCTGGGCTACGAGCAGTACTTC.

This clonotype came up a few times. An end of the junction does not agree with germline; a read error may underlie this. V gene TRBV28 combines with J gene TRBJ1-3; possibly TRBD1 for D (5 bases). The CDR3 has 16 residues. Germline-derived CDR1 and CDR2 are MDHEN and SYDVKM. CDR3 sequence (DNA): TGTGCCAGCAGTTTAGGGGTCAGGGACTCTGGAAACGCCATATATTTT. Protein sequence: CASSLGVRDSGNAIYF.

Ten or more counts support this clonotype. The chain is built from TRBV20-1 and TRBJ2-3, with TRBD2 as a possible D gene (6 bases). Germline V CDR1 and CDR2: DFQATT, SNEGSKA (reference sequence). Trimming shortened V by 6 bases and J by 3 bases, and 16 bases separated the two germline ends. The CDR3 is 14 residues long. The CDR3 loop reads CSAQSRDLTDTQYF. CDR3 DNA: TGCAGTGCCCAGTCCCGGGACTTGACAGATACGCAGTATTTT.